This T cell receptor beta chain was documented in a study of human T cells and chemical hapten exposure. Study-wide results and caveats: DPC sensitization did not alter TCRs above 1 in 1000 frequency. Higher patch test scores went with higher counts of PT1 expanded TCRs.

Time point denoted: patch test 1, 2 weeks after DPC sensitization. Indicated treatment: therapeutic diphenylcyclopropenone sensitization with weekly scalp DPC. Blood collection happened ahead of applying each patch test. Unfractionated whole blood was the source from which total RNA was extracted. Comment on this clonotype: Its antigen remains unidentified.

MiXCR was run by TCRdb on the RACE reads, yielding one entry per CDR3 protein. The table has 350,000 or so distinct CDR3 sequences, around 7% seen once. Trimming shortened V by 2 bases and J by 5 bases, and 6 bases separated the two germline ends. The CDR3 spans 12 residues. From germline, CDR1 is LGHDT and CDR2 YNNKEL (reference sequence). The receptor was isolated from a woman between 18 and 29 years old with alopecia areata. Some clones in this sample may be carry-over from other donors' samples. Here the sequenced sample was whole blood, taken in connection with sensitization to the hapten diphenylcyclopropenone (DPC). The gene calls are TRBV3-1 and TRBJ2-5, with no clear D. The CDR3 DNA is TGTGCCAGCAGCCAACTTCGCGAGACCCAGTACTTC. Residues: CASSQLRETQYF.